This is a list of T cell receptor beta chains from one sample in a study of blood T cell repertoires in COVID-19. The method was immunoSEQ multiplex PCR; TCRdb's version includes in-frame clones alone and lacks a portion of them. The data contain approximately 64,000 clones, 80% to 90% of them singletons. Specimen: peripheral blood. The receptor set was obtained from a woman aged 55 to 70 with COVID-19, enrolled during active disease. The CDR3 runs from the conserved cysteine through the conserved F or W.

16 TRBJ2-2 TRBV5-1 CASSFVTGANTGELFF
15 TRBJ2-7 TRBV7-2 CASSFGLAEAYEQYF
12 TRBJ2-1 TRBV11-2 CASSLRAGYAFF
15 TRBJ1-1 TRBV6-5 CASRPGTDMNTEAFF
14 TRBJ2-1 TRBV2 CASSGGGQYNEQFF
15 TRBJ1-5 TRBV5-8 CASSLGQFTSQPQHF
15 TRBJ1-6 TRBV5-1 CASSKDRGRDSPLHF
16 TRBJ2-7 TRBV6-5 CASSYGPAGLGYEQYF
13 TRBJ2-7 TRBV7-9 CASSHRDSYEQYF
14 TRBJ1-3 TRBV2 CASRGTDSGNTIYF
14 TRBJ2-7 TRBV2 CASGETGYLYEQYF
13 TRBJ1-5 TRBV27 CASSFAGNQPQHF
13 TRBJ1-4 TRBV12-3/TRBV12-4 CASSFQGREKLFF
14 TRBJ1-4 TRBV3-1/TRBV3-2 CASSQPGPEEKLFF
15 TRBJ1-5 TRBV6-2/TRBV6-3 CASSPGQVSNQPQHF
16 TRBJ2-1 TRBV28 CATQWGEGGKYNEQFF
14 TRBJ1-3 TRBV6-6 CASSPQVSGNTIYF
14 TRBJ1-1 TRBV19 CASSNTVGGTEAFF
15 TRBJ2-1 TRBV7-9 CASSRTSGGLNEQFF
15 TRBJ2-2 TRBV18 CASSFGEGPTGELFF
17 TRBJ2-5 TRBV7-9 CASSPLPILAAGETQYF
15 TRBJ1-5 TRBV23-1 CASSPAGNSNQPQHF
16 TRBJ2-7 TRBV19 CASSTPTSGSLYEQYF
13 TRBJ1-2 TRBV7-9 CASSLNGFASWPF
15 TRBJ2-7 TRBV19 CASSSGQTLYYEQYF